The rows below give T cell receptor beta chains drawn from one sample of a study of response to subunit inactivated influenza vaccine. In TCRdb, the RT-PCR reads were re-called with MiXCR into one record per CDR3 protein. The data contain 650,000 to 700,000 distinct CDR3 sequences, 15% to 17% of them seen just once; the ten biggest clones take up approximately 10%. Sequenced here: PBMCs from blood, sampled 11 to 12 days after vaccination. The receptors shown here come from a man aged 50 to 60 who received an inactivated influenza vaccine. The CDR3 runs from the conserved cysteine through the conserved F or W. Each record gives: D gene, V gene, clone size, J gene, CDR3 DNA, CDR3 protein. A D gene is named only where the DNA matches it firmly. Where a row states a size, it is once, few, many or the class of an expanded clone; other rows omit it.

>TRBD1|TRBV7-2|.|TRBJ1-5
TGTGCCAGCAGCTTGGCCGGACAGGGGAATCAGCCCCAGCATTTT
CASSLAGQGNQPQHF
>TRBD2|TRBV7-7|few|TRBJ2-2
TGTGCCAGCAGCGACGGACTAGCGTCGAACACCGGGGAGCTGTTTTTT
CASSDGLASNTGELFF
>.|TRBV4-2|few|TRBJ2-1
TGTGCCAGCAGCCAAAGGGCAGGGTCTTACAATGAGCAGTTCTTC
CASSQRAGSYNEQFF
>TRBD1|TRBV12-3/TRBV12-4|once|TRBJ1-1
TGTGCCAGCAGTTTATTCCGGGACAGCGCGTCCGCTTTCTTT
CASSLFRDSASAFF
>.|TRBV7-2|.|TRBJ1-1
TGTGCCAGCAGCTTGACAAGGCCGGGGGAAGCTTTCTTT
CASSLTRPGEAFF
>.|TRBV15|.|TRBJ2-7
TGTGCCACCACTCCGGGGGCCTCCTACGAGCAGTACTTC
CATTPGASYEQYF
>.|TRBV27|many|TRBJ2-1
TGTGCCAGCAGTCCAGACTTCAGCTCCTACAATGAGCAGTTCTTC
CASSPDFSSYNEQFF
>TRBD1|TRBV10-3|few|TRBJ1-1
TGTGCCATCAGGGTGACAGGGCTCAACACTGAAGCTTTCTTT
CAIRVTGLNTEAFF
>TRBD2|TRBV6-5|.|TRBJ2-5
TGTGCCAGCAGTTACGTGGCGGGAGGCCGGGGAGGGGAGACCCAGTACTTC
CASSYVAGGRGGETQYF
>.|TRBV27|few|TRBJ2-1
TGTGCCAGCACCAAACAGGGCCACGGTGAAGAATACAATGAGCAGTTCTTC
CASTKQGHGEEYNEQFF
>TRBD2|TRBV12-3/TRBV12-4|many|TRBJ2-2
TGTGCCAGCAGTTTAGGAGCGGGAGGGCTCCGGGAGCTGTTTTTT
CASSLGAGGLRELFF
>.|TRBV20-1|few|TRBJ1-1
TGCAGTGCTAGAGTGGGACACGGGAACACTGAAGCTTTCTTT
CSARVGHGNTEAFF
>.|TRBV20-1|.|TRBJ2-7
TGCAGTGCCAGGGGGGACCATCTATACGAGCAGTACTTC
CSARGDHLYEQYF
>TRBD2|TRBV6-2/TRBV6-3|.|TRBJ2-7
TGTGCCAGCAGGGTCTTCGGGGGGAACGCCTACGAGCAGTACTTC
CASRVFGGNAYEQYF
>.|TRBV11-2|many|TRBJ2-7
TGTGCCAGCAGCTTAAGGATAACATGGCAGGGGGGGATGTACGAGCAGTACTTC
CASSLRITWQGGMYEQYF
>.|TRBV20-1|.|TRBJ1-4
TGCAGTGCTAGTCGCGGATCCCCTAATGAAAAACTGTTTTTT
CSASRGSPNEKLFF
>.|TRBV28|few|TRBJ2-5
TGTGCCAGCAGTTTTGGCAGAGAAGAGACCCAGTACTTC
CASSFGREETQYF
>.|TRBV21-1|few|TRBJ1-1
TGTGCCAGCAGCACCCCCGGGACAGGGGTCCTGAACACTGAAGCTTTCTTT
CASSTPGTGVLNTEAFF
>.|TRBV11-2|many|TRBJ2-7
TGTGCCAGCAGCTTGGGGGGCCACTACGAGCAGTACTTC
CASSLGGHYEQYF
>.|TRBV30|.|TRBJ1-6
TGTGCCTGGAGTGTACTGTGGCAGAATAATTCACCCCTCCACTTT
CAWSVLWQNNSPLHF
>TRBD2|TRBV14|few|TRBJ2-3
TGTGCCAGCAGCCAAGTATCCGGGACTACATACACAGATACGCAGTATTTT
CASSQVSGTTYTDTQYF
>.|TRBV13|.|TRBJ2-7
TGTGCCAGCAGCGCCCAGGGGCGCGAGCAGTACTTC
CASSAQGREQYF
>TRBD1|TRBV20-1|few|TRBJ1-1
TGCAGTGCTCAAGGGGACAGGGGTTCCACTGAAGCTTTCTTT
CSAQGDRGSTEAFF
>.|TRBV5-1|few|TRBJ2-3
TGCGCCAGCAGCTTGGACGGAGGGGGAAGATCTGATACGCAGTATTTT
CASSLDGGGRSDTQYF
>TRBD1|TRBV29-1|.|TRBJ2-5
TGCAGCGTGGACAGGGGTGGTGAGACCCTGTACTTC
CSVDRGGETLYF
>TRBD1|TRBV12-3/TRBV12-4|few|TRBJ1-1
TGTGCCAGCAGTTTTACAGGGGGCCTGAACACTGAAGCTTTCTTT
CASSFTGGLNTEAFF
>TRBD2|TRBV7-9|few|TRBJ2-1
TGTGCCAGCAGCCGGGGAGGGCACCTCAAACAGTTCTTC
CASSRGGHLKQFF
>.|TRBV25-1|.|TRBJ1-2
TGTGCCAGCAGTATAAGTGGACAGTTTCACACCTTC
CASSISGQFHTF
>.|TRBV6-5|.|TRBJ2-5
TGTGCCAGCAGTTTTGGGGGGGCCCTTAACACCCAGTACTTC
CASSFGGALNTQYF
>.|TRBV20-1|.|TRBJ1-2
TGCAGTGCTATGGTCTACAGGGATGGCTACACCTTC
CSAMVYRDGYTF
>TRBD1|TRBV20-1|few|TRBJ1-2
TGCAGTGCTAGAGATCCGGGACAGGGATCCGGATGGTATGGCTACACCTTC
CSARDPGQGSGWYGYTF